This T cell receptor beta chain emerged from a study of molecular identifiers for immune sequencing clone quantification. The CDR3 has 12 residues. In germline, CDR1 is SEHNR, CDR2 FQNEAQ (reference sequence). With 5 bases removed from V and 4 bases from J, the gap between germline ends came to 8 bases. This clonotype occurred many times. What it binds is unknown. Study results and limitations: Naive cells had under 1% of molecules in clones above 20 RNA copies, effectors over 98%.

Sorted cells numbering 20,000 to 1,000,000, with 10%, 30% or 50% RNA, yielded the naive CD8 libraries. Sorting defined naive CD8 T cells as CD8+CD4-CCR7+CD45RA+. Methods described previously were used for bulk TCR libraries, and listed TCR primers were applied. One entry per CDR3 protein, called by TCRdb with MiXCR from the PCR reads. The table records about 640,000 distinct CDR3 sequences, about 20% of them present only once. This TCR came from a human donor in good health. Some libraries in this study had Jurkat cell RNA spiked in. The genes are TRBV7-9 and TRBJ1-1; no clear D gene. The sample comprised naive CD8+ T cells from blood, with Jurkat cell RNA spiked in. Stated subset: FACS-sorted CD8+CD4-CCR7+CD45RA+ naive T cells. The CDR3 spells CASSTAGTEAFF. CDR3 coding DNA: TGTGCCAGCAGCACTGCGGGCACTGAAGCTTTCTTT.